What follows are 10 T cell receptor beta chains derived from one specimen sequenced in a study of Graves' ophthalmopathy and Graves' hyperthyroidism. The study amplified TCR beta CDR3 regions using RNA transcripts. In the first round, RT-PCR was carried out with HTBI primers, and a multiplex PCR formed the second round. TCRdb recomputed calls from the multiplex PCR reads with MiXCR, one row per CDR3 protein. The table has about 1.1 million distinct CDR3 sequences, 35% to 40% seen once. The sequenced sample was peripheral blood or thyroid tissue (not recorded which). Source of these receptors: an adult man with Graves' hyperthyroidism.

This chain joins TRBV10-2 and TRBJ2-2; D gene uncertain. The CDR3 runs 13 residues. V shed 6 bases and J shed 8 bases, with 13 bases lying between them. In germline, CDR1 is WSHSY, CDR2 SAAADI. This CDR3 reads CASRRRVEGELFF. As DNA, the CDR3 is TGCGCCAGCAGAAGACGGGTTGAAGGGGAGCTGTTTTTT.

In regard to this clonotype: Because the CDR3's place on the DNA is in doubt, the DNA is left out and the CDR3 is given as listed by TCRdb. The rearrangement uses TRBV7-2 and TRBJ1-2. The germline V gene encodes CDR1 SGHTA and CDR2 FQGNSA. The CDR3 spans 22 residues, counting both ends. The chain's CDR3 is CSHRIHFHFCASSESESYGYTF.

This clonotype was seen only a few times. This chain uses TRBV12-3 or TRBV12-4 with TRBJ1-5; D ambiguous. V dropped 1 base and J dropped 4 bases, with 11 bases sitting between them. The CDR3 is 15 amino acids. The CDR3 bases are TGTGCCAGCAGTTTAGTAGGGCGGGAAAATCAGCCCCAGCATTTT. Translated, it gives CASSLVGRENQPQHF.

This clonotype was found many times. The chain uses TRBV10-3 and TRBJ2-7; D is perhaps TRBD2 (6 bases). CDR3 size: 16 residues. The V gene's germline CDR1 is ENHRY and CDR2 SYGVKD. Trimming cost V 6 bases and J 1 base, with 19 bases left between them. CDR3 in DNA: TGTGCCATCAGAGCGGGCTCACGGGGATCGTCCTACGAGCAGTACTTC. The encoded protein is CAIRAGSRGSSYEQYF.

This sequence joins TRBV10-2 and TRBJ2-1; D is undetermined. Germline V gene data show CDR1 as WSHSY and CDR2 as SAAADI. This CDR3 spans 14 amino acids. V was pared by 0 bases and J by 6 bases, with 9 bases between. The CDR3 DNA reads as TGCGCCAGCAGTGAGTCGATAGGGATCAATGAGCAGTTCTTC. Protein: CASSESIGINEQFF.

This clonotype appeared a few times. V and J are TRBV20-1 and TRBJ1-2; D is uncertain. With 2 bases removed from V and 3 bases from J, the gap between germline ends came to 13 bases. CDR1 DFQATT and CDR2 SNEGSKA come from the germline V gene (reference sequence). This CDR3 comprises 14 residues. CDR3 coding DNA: TGCAGTGCTAGAAGTGTACAGCTAGACTATGGCTACACCTTC. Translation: CSARSVQLDYGYTF.

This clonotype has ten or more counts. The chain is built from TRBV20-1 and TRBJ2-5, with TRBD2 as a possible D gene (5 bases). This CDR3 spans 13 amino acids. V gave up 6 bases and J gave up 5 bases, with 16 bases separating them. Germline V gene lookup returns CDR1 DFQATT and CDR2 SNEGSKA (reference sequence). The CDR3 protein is CSARTWEYETQYF. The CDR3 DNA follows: TGCAGTGCCAGAACTTGGGAGTATGAGACCCAGTACTTC.

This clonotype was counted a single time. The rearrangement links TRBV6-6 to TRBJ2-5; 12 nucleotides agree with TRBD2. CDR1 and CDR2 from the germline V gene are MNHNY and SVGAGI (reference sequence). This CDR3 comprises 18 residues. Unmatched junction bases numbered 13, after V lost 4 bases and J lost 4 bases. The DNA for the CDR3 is TGTGCCAGCAGTTTCATCCTGACTAGCGGGAGCGGGGGAGAGACCCAGTACTTC. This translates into CASSFILTSGSGGETQYF.

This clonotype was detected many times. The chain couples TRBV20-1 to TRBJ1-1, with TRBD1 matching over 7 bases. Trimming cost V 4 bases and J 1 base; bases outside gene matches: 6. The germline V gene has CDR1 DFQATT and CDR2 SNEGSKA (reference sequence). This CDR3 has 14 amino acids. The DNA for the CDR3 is TGCAGTGCTAACCAAGGGACAGCGAACACTGAAGCTTTCTTT. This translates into CSANQGTANTEAFF.

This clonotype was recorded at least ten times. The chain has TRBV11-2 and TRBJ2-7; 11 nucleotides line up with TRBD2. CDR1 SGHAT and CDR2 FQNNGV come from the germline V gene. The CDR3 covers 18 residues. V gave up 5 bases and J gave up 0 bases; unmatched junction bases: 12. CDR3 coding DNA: TGTGCCAGCAGCCAGGGGCTTAGCGGGAGGGAGAGCTCCTACGAGCAGTACTTC. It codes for CASSQGLSGRESSYEQYF.